This TCR beta chain was sequenced in a study of OX40 agonist ivuxolimab in advanced cancers. The overall study: Around 40% of patients had received prior checkpoint inhibitor therapy.

Assay used: immunoSEQ multiplex PCR; TCRdb lists only in-frame clones, some missing. The sample contains more than 80,000 clones, around nine tenths of which appear only once. J gave up 5 bases and V 4 bases, and 5 bases lay outside the gene matches. Per the germline V gene, CDR1 is SGHNT and CDR2 is YYREEE (reference sequence). CDR3 length equals 14 residues. Sequencing used CD4+ or CD8+ T cells sorted from blood, obtained in a trial of the OX40 agonist ivuxolimab. V usage is TRBV5-4 and J usage is TRBJ2-5, with 10 bases that match TRBD1. The clonotype was recovered from an adult with an advanced solid tumor such as melanoma, head and neck, liver or kidney cancer. The CDR3 bases are TGTGCCAGCAGCCGGGACAGGGGAGGTGAGACCCAGTACTTC. Translating gives CASSRDRGGETQYF. Filled out from reference TRBV5-4 and TRBJ2-5, the complete variable domain reads ETGVTQSPTHLIKTRGQQVTLRCSSQSGHNTVSWYQQALGQGPQFIFQYYREEENGRGNFPPRFSGLQFPNYSSELNVNALELDDSALYLCASSRDRGGETQYFGPGTRLLVL.